The rows below give T cell receptor beta chains drawn from one sample of a study of blood T cell repertoires in COVID-19. Measured with immunoSEQ multiplex PCR; TCRdb has only the in-frame clones, and not every one. The sample carries 200,000 to 250,000 clones, 90% to 95% recorded once. The sequencing sample was made of peripheral blood. The receptors stem from a man aged 60 to 69 with COVID-19, enrolled during active disease. The CDR3 runs from the conserved cysteine through the conserved F or W. D genes are given only for firm matches. Not every row has a clone size; where given, it reads once, few, many or a size class.

d_gene	abundance	len	v_gene	j_gene	CDR3aa	CDR3nt
TRBD1	.	17	TRBV5-5	TRBJ1-5	CASSPDRFLGGNQPQHF	TGTGCCAGCAGCCCGGACAGGTTCTTAGGGGGCAATCAGCCCCAGCATTTT
.	.	14	TRBV7-5	TRBJ2-2	CARVAGGPSGELFF	TGTGCCAGGGTAGCGGGAGGGCCATCCGGGGAGCTGTTTTTT
TRBD1	.	13	TRBV19	TRBJ1-5	CASRTGPNQPQHF	TGTGCCAGTAGGACAGGGCCCAATCAGCCCCAGCATTTT
.	.	13	TRBV6-6	TRBJ2-3	CASIEGGSDTQYF	TGTGCCAGCATCGAGGGGGGGTCAGATACGCAGTATTTT
TRBD1	.	14	TRBV29-1	TRBJ2-7	CSVEDLQGTHEQYF	TGCAGCGTTGAAGATCTACAGGGGACCCACGAGCAGTACTTC
.	once	16	TRBV3-1/TRBV3-2	TRBJ1-2	CASSPGPGSTAYGYTF	TGTGCCAGCAGCCCGGGTCCGGGGAGTACCGCCTATGGCTACACCTTC
TRBD2	.	16	TRBV7-8	TRBJ2-3	CASSLGGSGSADTQYF	TGTGCCAGCAGCCTGGGGGGTAGCGGGAGCGCAGATACGCAGTATTTT
.	.	14	TRBV15	TRBJ1-2	CATTDWGGEDGYTF	TGTGCCACCACCGACTGGGGGGGCGAGGACGGCTACACCTTC
.	.	13	TRBV7-2	TRBJ2-5	CASSLNDRETQYF	TGTGCCAGCAGCTTAAACGATCGGGAGACCCAGTACTTC
.	.	13	TRBV4-2	TRBJ1-1	CASSQDLERGAFF	TGTGCCAGCAGCCAAGATCTCGAAAGGGGAGCTTTCTTT
.	few	16	TRBV7-2	TRBJ2-4	CASSSVPGSHKNIQYF	TGTGCCAGCAGCTCCGTCCCCGGGAGTCACAAAAACATTCAGTACTTC
.	few	17	TRBV5-1	TRBJ2-7	CASSLKTLDRSSYEQYF	TGCGCCAGCAGCTTAAAAACCCTAGACAGGAGCTCCTACGAGCAGTACTTC
.	.	11	TRBV6-5	TRBJ2-1	CASSQNNEQFF	TGTGCCAGCAGTCAGAACAATGAGCAGTTCTTC
.	.	16	TRBV19	TRBJ2-7	CASSTNRGAGPGEQYF	TGTGCCAGTAGCACGAATCGCGGGGCAGGGCCGGGGGAGCAGTACTTC
.	.	12	TRBV29-1	TRBJ1-2	CSVVQGPYGYTF	TGCAGCGTTGTTCAGGGGCCCTATGGCTACACCTTC
TRBD1	.	14	TRBV18	TRBJ1-1	CASSPGQGATEAFF	TGTGCCAGCTCACCCGGACAGGGGGCAACTGAAGCTTTCTTT
.	.	14	TRBV18	TRBJ1-1	CASSPLGGREEAFF	TGTGCCAGCTCACCACTCGGCGGCAGAGAGGAAGCTTTCTTT
.	.	13	TRBV7-3	TRBJ2-1	CASSLLRANEQFF	TGTGCCAGCAGCTTGCTTAGAGCCAATGAGCAGTTCTTC
.	.	13	TRBV10-3	TRBJ1-2	CAISESGGTGYTF	TGTGCCATCAGTGAGAGCGGCGGGACGGGCTACACCTTC
TRBD1	.	16	TRBV23-1	TRBJ2-2	CASSHGKTGYTGELFF	TGCGCCAGCAGTCACGGGAAGACAGGGTACACCGGGGAGCTGTTTTTT
TRBD1	.	13	TRBV10-3	TRBJ1-1	CAISGGQETEAFF	TGTGCCATCAGTGGGGGACAGGAGACTGAAGCTTTCTTT
TRBD2	.	15	TRBV2	TRBJ2-5	CASTGLAANQETQYF	TGTGCCAGCACTGGACTAGCGGCAAACCAAGAGACCCAGTACTTC
TRBD2	.	16	TRBV28	TRBJ2-5	CASMELAGGLGETQYF	TGTGCCAGCATGGAACTAGCGGGAGGGTTAGGGGAGACCCAGTACTTC